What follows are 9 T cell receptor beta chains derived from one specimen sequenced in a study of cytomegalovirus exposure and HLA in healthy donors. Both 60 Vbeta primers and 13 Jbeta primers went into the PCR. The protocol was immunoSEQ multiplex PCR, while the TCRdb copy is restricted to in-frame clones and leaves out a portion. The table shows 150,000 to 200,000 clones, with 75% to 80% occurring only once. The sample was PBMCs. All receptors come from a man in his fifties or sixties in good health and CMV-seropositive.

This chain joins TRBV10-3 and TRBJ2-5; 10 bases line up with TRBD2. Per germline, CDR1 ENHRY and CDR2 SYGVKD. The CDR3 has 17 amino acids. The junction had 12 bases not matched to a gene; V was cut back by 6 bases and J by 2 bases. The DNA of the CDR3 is TGTGCCATCAGCGTTGGTCGAGCGGGGGGGCTACAAGAGACCCAGTACTTC. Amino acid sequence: CAISVGRAGGLQETQYF.

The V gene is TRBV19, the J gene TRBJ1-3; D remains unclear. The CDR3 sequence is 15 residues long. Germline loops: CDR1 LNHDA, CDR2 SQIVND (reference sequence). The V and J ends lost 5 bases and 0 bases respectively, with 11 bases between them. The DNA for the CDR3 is TGTGCCAGTAGTGTCGGGGATACCTCTGGAAACACCATATATTTT. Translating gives CASSVGDTSGNTIYF.

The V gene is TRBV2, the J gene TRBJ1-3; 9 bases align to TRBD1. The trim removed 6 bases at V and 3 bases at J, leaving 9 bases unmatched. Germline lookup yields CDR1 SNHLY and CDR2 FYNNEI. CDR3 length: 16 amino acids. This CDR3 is CASRDGTGIVGNTIYF. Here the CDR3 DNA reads TGTGCCAGCAGGGATGGGACAGGGATAGTTGGAAACACCATATATTTT. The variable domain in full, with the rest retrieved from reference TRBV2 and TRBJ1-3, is EPEVTQTPSHQVTQMGQEVILRCVPISNHLYFYWYRQILGQKVEFLVSFYNNEISEKSEIFDDQFSVERPDGSNFTLKIRSTKLEDSAMYFCASRDGTGIVGNTIYFGEGSWLTVV.

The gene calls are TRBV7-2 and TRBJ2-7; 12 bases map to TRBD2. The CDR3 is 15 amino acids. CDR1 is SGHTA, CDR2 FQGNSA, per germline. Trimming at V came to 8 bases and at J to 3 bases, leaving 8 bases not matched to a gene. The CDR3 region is CASGPPGLAGYEQYF. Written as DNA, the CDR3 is TGTGCCAGCGGCCCACCGGGACTAGCGGGCTACGAGCAGTACTTC. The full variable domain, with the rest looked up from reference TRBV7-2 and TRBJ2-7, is GAGVSQSPSNKVTEKGKDVELRCDPISGHTALYWYRQSLGQGLEFLIYFQGNSAPDKSGLPSDRFSAERTGGSVSTLTIQRTQQEDSAVYLCASGPPGLAGYEQYFGPGTRLTVT.

Here the CDR3 reads CSVSSPKLNTEAFF. CDR3 sequence (DNA): TGCAGCGTTTCAAGCCCCAAGTTGAACACTGAAGCTTTCTTT. The chain recombines TRBV29-1 with TRBJ1-1; no firm D call. Germline CDR1 is SQVTM and CDR2 is ANQGSEA. This CDR3 spans 14 amino acids. Trimming cost V 5 bases and J 0 bases, with 13 bases left between them.

CDR3 loop: CASSERGRDTEAFF. CDR3 in DNA: TGTGCCAGCAGTGAAAGGGGCAGGGACACTGAAGCTTTCTTT. The chain joins TRBV6-1 to TRBJ1-1; D is possibly TRBD1 (5 bases). Germline CDR1 and CDR2: MNHNS and SASEGT. The V and J ends lost 2 bases and 3 bases respectively, with 10 bases between them. The CDR3 totals 14 residues.

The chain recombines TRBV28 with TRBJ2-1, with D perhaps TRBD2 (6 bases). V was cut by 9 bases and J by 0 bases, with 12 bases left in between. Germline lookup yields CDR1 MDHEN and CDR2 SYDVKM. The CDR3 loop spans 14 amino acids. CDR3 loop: CASFRGSSYNEQFF. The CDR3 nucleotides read TGTGCCAGTTTCCGGGGGAGCTCCTACAATGAGCAGTTCTTC. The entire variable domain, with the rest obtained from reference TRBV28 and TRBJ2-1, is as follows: DVKVTQSSRYLVKRTGEKVFLECVQDMDHENMFWYRQDPGLGLRLIYFSYDVKMKEKGDIPEGYSVSREKKERFSLILESASTNQTSMYLCASFRGSSYNEQFFGPGTRLTVL.

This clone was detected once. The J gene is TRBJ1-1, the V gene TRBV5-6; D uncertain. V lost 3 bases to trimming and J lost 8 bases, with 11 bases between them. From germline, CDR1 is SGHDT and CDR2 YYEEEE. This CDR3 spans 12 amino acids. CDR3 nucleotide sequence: TGTGCCAGCAGCTCGACTCACCGAGAAGCTTTCTTT. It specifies CASSSTHREAFF.

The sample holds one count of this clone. For the CDR3, the DNA is TGTGCCAGCAGCCTTGGGACAGGGGCCCACGAGCAGTACGTC. Protein product: CASSLGTGAHEQYV. J is TRBJ2-7 and V is TRBV5-6; 10 bases fit TRBD1. There are 14 residues in the CDR3. The germline gives CDR1 SGHDT, CDR2 YYEEEE. The V gene end was trimmed by 4 bases and the J gene end by 5 bases; junction bases not matched to a gene: 6.